This T cell receptor beta chain was retrieved from a study of T cell responses to AZD1222 COVID-19 vaccine. Study as a whole: Whether given at about 4 or about 12 weeks, second doses were pooled.

Note on this clone: The sample has other DNA sequences that encode this CDR3 too.

The CDR3 runs to 15 residues. The ends lost 1 base at V and 2 bases at J; junction bases unmatched: 3. Germline CDR1 LGHNA, CDR2 YNFKEQ. This table comes from immunoSEQ multiplex PCR, and its TCRdb copy is limited to in-frame clones, with some not included. The table includes approximately 180,000 clones, 75% to 95% detected once. This receptor was obtained from an adult in good health. The material was peripheral blood, obtained on day 0 of AZD1222 vaccination. The rearrangement uses TRBV4-2 and TRBJ2-5, with 8 nucleotides matching TRBD1. DNA of the CDR3: TGTGCCAGCAGCCAAGGTCGGACAGGGCAAGAGACCCAGTACTTC. This translates into CASSQGRTGQETQYF.